This T cell receptor beta chain is from a study of radiotherapy plus CTLA-4 blockade in lung cancer. Profiling relied on immunoSEQ multiplex PCR, and the TCRdb table lists in-frame clones only, not all of them. The sample gives 30,000 to 40,000 clones, roughly 70% of which show up once; 4% is in the top ten. Chemo-refractory metastatic non-small-cell lung cancer patients received focal radiation with ipilimumab CTLA-4 blockade. This CDR3 contains 16 residues. General observations from the study: In blood, TCR clones derived from the tumor expanded after radiotherapy plus ipilimumab.

In the case of this clone: Its antigen remains unidentified.

The rearrangement uses TRBV21-1 and TRBJ1-5. TRBV21-1 is a pseudogene segment. The clonotype originates from a human donor with non-small cell lung cancer who had stable disease on radiotherapy plus ipilimumab. Sequenced material: peripheral blood, taken from a patient treated with radiotherapy plus ipilimumab. CDR3 DNA: TGTGCCAGCAGCAAAGCGCTCACCCGAGGGATTCAGCCCCAGCATTTT. Translated, it gives CASSKALTRGIQPQHF.